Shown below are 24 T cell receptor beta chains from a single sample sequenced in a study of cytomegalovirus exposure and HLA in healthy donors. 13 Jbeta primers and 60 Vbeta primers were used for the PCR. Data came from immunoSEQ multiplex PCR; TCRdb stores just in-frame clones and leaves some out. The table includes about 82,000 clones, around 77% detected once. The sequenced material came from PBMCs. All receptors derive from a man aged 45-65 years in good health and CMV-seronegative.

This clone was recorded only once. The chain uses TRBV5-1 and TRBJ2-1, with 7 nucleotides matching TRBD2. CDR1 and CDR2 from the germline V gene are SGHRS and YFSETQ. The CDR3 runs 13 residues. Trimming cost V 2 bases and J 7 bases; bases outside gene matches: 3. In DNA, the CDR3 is TGCGCCAGCAGCTTAGCGGGGTCAAATGAGCAGTTCTTC. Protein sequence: CASSLAGSNEQFF.

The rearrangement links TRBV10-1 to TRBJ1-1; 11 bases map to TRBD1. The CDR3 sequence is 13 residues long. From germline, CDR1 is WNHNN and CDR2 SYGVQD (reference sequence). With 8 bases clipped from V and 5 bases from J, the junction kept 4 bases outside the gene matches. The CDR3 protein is CASAGTGGTEAFF. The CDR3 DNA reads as TGCGCCAGCGCCGGGACAGGGGGAACTGAAGCTTTCTTT.

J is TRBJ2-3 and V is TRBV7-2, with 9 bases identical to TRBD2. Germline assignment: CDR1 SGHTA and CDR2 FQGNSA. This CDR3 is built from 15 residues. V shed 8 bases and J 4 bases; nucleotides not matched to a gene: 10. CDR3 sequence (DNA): TGTGCCAGCGGGAGGCGGGGGGGCGGGTCAGATACGCAGTATTTT. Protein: CASGRRGGGSDTQYF. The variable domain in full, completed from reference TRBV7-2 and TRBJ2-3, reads GAGVSQSPSNKVTEKGKDVELRCDPISGHTALYWYRQSLGQGLEFLIYFQGNSAPDKSGLPSDRFSAERTGGSVSTLTIQRTQQEDSAVYLCASGRRGGGSDTQYFGPGTRLTVL.

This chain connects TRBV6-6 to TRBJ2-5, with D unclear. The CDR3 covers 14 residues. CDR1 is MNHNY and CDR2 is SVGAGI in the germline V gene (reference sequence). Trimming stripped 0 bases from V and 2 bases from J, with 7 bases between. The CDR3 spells CASSYSAVQETQYF. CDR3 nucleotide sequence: TGTGCCAGCAGTTACTCGGCGGTGCAAGAGACCCAGTACTTC.

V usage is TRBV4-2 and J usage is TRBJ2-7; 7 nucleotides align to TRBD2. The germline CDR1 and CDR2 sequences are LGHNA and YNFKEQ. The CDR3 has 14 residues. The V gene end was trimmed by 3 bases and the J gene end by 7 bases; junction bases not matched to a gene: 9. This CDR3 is CASSHVERGWEQYF. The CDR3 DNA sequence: TGTGCCAGCAGCCATGTAGAGCGGGGATGGGAGCAGTACTTC.

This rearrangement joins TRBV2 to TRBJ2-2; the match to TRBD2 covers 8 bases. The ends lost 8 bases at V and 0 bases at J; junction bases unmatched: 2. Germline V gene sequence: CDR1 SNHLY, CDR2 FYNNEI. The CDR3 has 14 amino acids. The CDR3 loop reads CASLSGTNTGELFF. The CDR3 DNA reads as TGTGCCAGCCTTAGCGGGACGAACACCGGGGAGCTGTTTTTT.

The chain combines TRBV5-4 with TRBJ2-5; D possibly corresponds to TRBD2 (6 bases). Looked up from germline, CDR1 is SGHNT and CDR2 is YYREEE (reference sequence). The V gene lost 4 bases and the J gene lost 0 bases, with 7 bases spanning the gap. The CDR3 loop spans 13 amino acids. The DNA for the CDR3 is TGTGCCAGCAGCCGGGAGAACCAAGAGACCCAGTACTTC. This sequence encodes CASSRENQETQYF.

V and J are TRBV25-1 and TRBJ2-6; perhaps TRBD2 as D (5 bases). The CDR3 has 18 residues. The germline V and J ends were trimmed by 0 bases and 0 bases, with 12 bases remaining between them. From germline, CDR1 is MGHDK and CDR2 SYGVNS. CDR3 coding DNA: TGTGCCAGCAGTGAATATGGCAAGAGCGGCTCTGGGGCCAACGTCCTGACTTTC. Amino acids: CASSEYGKSGSGANVLTF.

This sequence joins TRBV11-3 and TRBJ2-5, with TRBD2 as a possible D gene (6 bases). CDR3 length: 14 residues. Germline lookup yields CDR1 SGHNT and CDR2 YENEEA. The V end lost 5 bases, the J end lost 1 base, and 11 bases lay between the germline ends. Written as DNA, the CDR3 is TGTGCCAGCAGCGCGGGACTGGCCCAAGAGACCCAGTACTTC. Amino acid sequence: CASSAGLAQETQYF.

This CDR3 is CASSLGARGSRETQYF. Here the CDR3 DNA reads TGTGCCAGCAGCTTAGGTGCCAGGGGGTCGAGAGAGACCCAGTACTTC. The V gene is TRBV11-3, the J gene TRBJ2-5; TRBD1 matches 7 bases. The V and J ends lost 1 base and 4 bases, in that order; junction bases with no gene match: 9. The CDR3 loop spans 16 amino acids. Germline CDR1 and CDR2: SGHNT and YENEEA. The full variable domain, with the rest looked up from reference TRBV11-3 and TRBJ2-5, is EAGVVQSPRYKIIEKKQPVAFWCNPISGHNTLYWYLQNLGQGPELLIRYENEEAVDDSQLPKDRFSAERLKGVDSTLKIQPAELGDSAVYLCASSLGARGSRETQYFGPGTRLLVL.

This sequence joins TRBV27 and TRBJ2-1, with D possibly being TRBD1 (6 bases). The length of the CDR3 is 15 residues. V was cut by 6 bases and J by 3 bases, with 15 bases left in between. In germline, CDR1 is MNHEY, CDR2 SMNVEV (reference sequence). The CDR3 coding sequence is TGTGCCAGCAGCCCAGGACAGAGGTTCTACAATGAGCAGTTCTTC. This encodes CASSPGQRFYNEQFF.

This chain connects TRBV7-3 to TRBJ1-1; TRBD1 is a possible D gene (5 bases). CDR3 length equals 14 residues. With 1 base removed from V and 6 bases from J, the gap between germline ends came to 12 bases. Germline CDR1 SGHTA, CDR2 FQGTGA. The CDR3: CASSLIAGDAEAFF. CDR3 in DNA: TGTGCCAGCAGCTTAATAGCGGGGGACGCTGAAGCTTTCTTT. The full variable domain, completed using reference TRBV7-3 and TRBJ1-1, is GAGVSQTPSNKVTEKGKYVELRCDPISGHTALYWYRQSLGQGPEFLIYFQGTGAADDSGLPNDRFFAVRPEGSVSTLKIQRTERGDSAVYLCASSLIAGDAEAFFGQGTRLTVV.

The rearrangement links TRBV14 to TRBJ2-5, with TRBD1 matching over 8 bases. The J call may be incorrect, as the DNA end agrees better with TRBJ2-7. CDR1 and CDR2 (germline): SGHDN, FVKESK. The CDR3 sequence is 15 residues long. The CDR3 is CASSPRTGQASEQYF. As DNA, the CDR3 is TGTGCCAGCAGCCCACGGACAGGGCAAGCATCCGAGCAGTACTTC.

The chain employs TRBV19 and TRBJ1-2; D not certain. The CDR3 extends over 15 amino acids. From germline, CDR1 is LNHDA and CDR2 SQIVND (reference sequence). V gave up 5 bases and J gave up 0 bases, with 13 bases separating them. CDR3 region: CASSYDLGANYGYTF. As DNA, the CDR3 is TGTGCCAGTAGTTACGACTTAGGAGCTAACTATGGCTACACCTTC.

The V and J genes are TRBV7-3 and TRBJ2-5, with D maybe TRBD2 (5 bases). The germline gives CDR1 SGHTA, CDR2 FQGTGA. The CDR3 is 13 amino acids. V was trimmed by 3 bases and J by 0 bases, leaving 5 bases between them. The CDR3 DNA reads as TGTGCCAGCAGCTTGGGAGACCAAGAGACCCAGTACTTC. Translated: CASSLGDQETQYF.

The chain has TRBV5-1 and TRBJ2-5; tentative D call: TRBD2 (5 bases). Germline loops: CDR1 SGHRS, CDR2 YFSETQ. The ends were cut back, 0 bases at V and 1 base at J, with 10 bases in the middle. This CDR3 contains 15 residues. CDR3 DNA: TGCGCCAGCAGCTTGGCCCCTAGCATCCAAGAGACCCAGTACTTC. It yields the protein CASSLAPSIQETQYF.

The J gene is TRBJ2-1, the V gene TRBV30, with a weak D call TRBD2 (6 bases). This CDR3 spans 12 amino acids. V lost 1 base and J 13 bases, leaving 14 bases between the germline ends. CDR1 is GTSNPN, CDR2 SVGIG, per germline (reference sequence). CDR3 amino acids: CAWSEAGPAQFF. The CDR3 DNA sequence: TGTGCCTGGAGTGAGGCGGGGCCGGCTCAGTTCTTC.

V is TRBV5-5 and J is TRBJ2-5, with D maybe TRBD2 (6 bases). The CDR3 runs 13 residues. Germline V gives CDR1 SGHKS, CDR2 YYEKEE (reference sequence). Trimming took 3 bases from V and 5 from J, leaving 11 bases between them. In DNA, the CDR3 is TGTGCCAGCAGCTCCGGGGGAATGGAGACCCAGTACTTC. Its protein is CASSSGGMETQYF.

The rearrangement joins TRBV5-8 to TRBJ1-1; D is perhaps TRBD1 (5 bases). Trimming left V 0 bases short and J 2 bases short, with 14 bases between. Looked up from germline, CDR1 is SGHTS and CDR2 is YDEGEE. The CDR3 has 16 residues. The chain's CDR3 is CASSLAFSGDNTEAFF. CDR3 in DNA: TGTGCCAGCAGCTTGGCATTTAGCGGGGACAACACTGAAGCTTTCTTT.

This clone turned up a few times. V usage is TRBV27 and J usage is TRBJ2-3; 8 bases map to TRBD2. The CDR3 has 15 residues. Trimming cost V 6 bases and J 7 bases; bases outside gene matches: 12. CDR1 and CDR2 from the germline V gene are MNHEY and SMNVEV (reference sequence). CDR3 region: CASRPRRGGPNTQYF. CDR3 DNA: TGTGCCAGCAGGCCCCGCCGGGGGGGCCCTAATACGCAGTATTTT.

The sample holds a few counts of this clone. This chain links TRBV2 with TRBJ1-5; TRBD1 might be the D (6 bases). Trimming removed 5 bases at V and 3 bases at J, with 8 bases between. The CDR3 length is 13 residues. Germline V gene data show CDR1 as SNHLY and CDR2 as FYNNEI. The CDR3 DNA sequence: TGTGCCAGCAGTCGACAGGTCAATCAGCCCCAGCATTTT. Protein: CASSRQVNQPQHF.

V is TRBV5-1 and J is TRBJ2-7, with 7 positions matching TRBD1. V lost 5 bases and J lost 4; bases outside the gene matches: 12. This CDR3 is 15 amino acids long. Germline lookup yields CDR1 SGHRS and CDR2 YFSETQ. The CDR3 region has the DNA TGCGCCAGCAGACAAAATCCGGGACAGCCGTACGAGCAGTACTTC. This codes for CASRQNPGQPYEQYF.

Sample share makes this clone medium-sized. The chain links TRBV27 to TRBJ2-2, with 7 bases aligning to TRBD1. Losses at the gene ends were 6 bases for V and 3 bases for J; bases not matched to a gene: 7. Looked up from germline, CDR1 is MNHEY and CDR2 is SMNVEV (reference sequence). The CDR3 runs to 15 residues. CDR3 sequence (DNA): TGTGCCAGCAGCAGGACAGGTCCTCACACCGGGGAGCTGTTTTTT. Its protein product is CASSRTGPHTGELFF.

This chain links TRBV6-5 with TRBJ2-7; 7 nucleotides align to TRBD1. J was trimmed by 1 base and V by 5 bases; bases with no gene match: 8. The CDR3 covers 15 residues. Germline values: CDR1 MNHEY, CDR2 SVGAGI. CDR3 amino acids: CASSQGDSRSYEQYF. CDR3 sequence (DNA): TGTGCCAGCAGTCAGGGGGACAGCAGATCCTACGAGCAGTACTTC.